This T cell receptor (beta chain) derives from a study of CD8+ T cells in alopecia areata. Comment on this clone: Its antigen is currently unknown.

The study's findings and limits: Patients displayed less clarity in TCR sharing than mice, a finding possibly related to HLA. Given one nonresponder, whether baseline CD8+ expansion relates to response remains uncertain. Treatment with tofacitinib significantly lowered scalp clonality and reduced expanded CD8+ clones among the top 100.

The treatment was: oral pan-JAK inhibitor, 5-10 mg twice daily. CD4+ and CD8+ T cells were sorted from PBMCs stained for CD3, CD4 and CD8. J lost 6 bases, V lost 5 bases, and 13 bases had no gene match. Germline loops: CDR1 SGHTA, CDR2 FQGNSA. The CDR3 runs 16 residues. Reverse transcribed after extraction, RNA yielded cDNA as the sequencing template. Assay used: immunoSEQ multiplex PCR; TCRdb lists only in-frame clones, some missing. The table lists hundreds of thousands of clones, 58% of them singletons, with more than 1.5% in the top ten. This sample comprised CD4+ T cells sorted from blood, obtained at week 24, from a patient treated with tofacitinib. This TCR was recovered from a human donor with alopecia areata. V gene TRBV7-2 combines with J gene TRBJ2-3; 8 bases are a match to TRBD2. CDR3 coding DNA: TGTGCCAGCAGCACCCGCTCGGGACTAGTAGGGGATACGCAGTATTTT. Translating it yields CASSTRSGLVGDTQYF. Together with reference TRBV7-2 and TRBJ2-3, the CDR3 gives the full variable domain: GAGVSQSPSNKVTEKGKDVELRCDPISGHTALYWYRQSLGQGLEFLIYFQGNSAPDKSGLPSDRFSAERTGGSVSTLTIQRTQQEDSAVYLCASSTRSGLVGDTQYFGPGTRLTVL.